Presented here are 5 T cell receptor beta chains from one specimen sequenced in a study of cytomegalovirus exposure and HLA in healthy donors. Some clones are missing from TCRdb's copy, which holds only in-frame ones; the method was immunoSEQ multiplex PCR. Seen here are around 140,000 clones, 89% observed once, and the top ten hold 1.2%. Sequencing input: PBMCs. Source of these receptors: a woman under 30 in good health and CMV-seronegative.

The genes are TRBV7-2 and TRBJ1-3, with 7 bases identical to TRBD1. V dropped 5 bases and J dropped 3; count of bases not matched to a gene: 10. This CDR3 comprises 16 residues. Germline V gene lookup returns CDR1 SGHTA and CDR2 FQGNSA. The CDR3 DNA follows: TGTGCCAGCAGCCCCGGAGCCAGGGGGAGTGGAAACACCATATATTTT. This translates into CASSPGARGSGNTIYF.

CDR3 DNA: TGCGCCAGCACCCGACTAGCGGGGACTCTAGGGTATGAGCAGTTCTTC. Translation: CASTRLAGTLGYEQFF. The chain is built from TRBV5-1 and TRBJ2-1; the match to TRBD2 covers 11 bases. CDR3 length: 16 amino acids. Germline loops: CDR1 SGHRS, CDR2 YFSETQ. Trimming removed 6 bases from V and 8 bases from J; junction bases left unmatched: 13.

The chain couples TRBV7-2 to TRBJ2-5; 12 bases are shared with TRBD2. Germline V gives CDR1 SGHTA, CDR2 FQGNSA. The V and J ends lost 4 bases and 0 bases, in that order; junction bases with no gene match: 3. This CDR3 region has 16 residues. CDR3 protein: CASSSTSGGYQETQYF. DNA of the CDR3: TGTGCCAGCAGCTCAACTAGCGGGGGGTACCAAGAGACCCAGTACTTC.

This chain connects TRBV6-1 to TRBJ2-1, with a tentative D call TRBD2 (5 bases). The CDR3 covers 14 residues. Trimming stripped 3 bases from V and 5 bases from J, with 11 bases between. Looked up from germline, CDR1 is MNHNS and CDR2 is SASEGT. The CDR3: CASSDWTGNNEQFF. CDR3 DNA sequence: TGTGCCAGCAGTGATTGGACCGGGAACAATGAGCAGTTCTTC.

This chain uses TRBV2 with TRBJ1-1; a possible D gene is TRBD1 (6 bases). CDR3 length: 15 amino acids. V was clipped by 3 bases and J by 2 bases, with 13 bases between them. Germline values: CDR1 SNHLY, CDR2 FYNNEI. This chain's CDR3 is CASSDLGRGNTEAFF. CDR3 nucleotides: TGTGCCAGCAGTGATCTTGGCAGGGGAAACACTGAAGCTTTCTTT. Looking up the rest from reference TRBV2 and TRBJ1-1 gives the full variable domain: EPEVTQTPSHQVTQMGQEVILRCVPISNHLYFYWYRQILGQKVEFLVSFYNNEISEKSEIFDDQFSVERPDGSNFTLKIRSTKLEDSAMYFCASSDLGRGNTEAFFGQGTRLTVV.